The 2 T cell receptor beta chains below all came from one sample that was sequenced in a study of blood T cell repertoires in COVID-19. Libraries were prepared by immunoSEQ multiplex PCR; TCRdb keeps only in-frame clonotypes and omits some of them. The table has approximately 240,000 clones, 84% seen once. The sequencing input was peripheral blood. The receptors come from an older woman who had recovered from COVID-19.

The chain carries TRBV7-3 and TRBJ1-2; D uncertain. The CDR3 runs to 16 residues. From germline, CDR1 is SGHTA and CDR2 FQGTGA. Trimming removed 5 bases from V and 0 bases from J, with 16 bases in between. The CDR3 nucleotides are TGTGCCAGCAGCCCCCTCCCCGGCGCGGCTAACTATGGCTACACCTTC. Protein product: CASSPLPGAANYGYTF.

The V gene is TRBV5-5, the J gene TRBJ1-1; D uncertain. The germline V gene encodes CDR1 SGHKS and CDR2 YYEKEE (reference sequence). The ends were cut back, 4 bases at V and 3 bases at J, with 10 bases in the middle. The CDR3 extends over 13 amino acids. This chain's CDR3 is CASSTGPDTEAFF. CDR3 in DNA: TGTGCCAGCAGCACTGGTCCGGACACTGAAGCTTTCTTT.